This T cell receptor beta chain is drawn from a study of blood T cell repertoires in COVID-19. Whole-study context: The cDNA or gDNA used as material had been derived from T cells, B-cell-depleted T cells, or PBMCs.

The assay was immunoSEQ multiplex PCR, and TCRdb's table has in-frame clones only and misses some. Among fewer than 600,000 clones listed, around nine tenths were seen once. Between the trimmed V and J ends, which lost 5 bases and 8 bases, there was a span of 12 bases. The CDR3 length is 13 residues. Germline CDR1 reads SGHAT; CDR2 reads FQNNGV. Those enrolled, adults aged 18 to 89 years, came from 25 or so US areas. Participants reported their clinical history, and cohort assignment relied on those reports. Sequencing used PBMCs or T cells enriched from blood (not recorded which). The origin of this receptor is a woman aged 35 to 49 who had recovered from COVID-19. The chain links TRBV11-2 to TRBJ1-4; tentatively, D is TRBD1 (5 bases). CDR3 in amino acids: CASSPRQFEKLFF. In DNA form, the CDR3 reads TGTGCCAGCAGCCCACGACAGTTCGAAAAACTGTTTTTT.